Ten or more counts support the clone carrying this TCR beta chain. Its target is not known. This specimen belongs to a study of T-cell memory formation after mild COVID-19. Study conclusions and caveats: Cross-reactive memory seemingly joined, as some responding clones were found in pre-infection memory.

TCRdb reprocessed the 5' RACE reads via MiXCR and lists one record per CDR3 protein. The sample holds about 29,000 distinct CDR3 sequences, 15% to 20% seen once. J was trimmed by 5 bases and V by 5 bases; bases with no gene match: 6. The CDR3 totals 14 residues. Sequencing input: PBMCs or a T cell subset sorted from them (not recorded which). The rearrangement uses TRBV12-3 or TRBV12-4 and TRBJ1-2, with TRBD1 matching over 9 bases. The origin of this receptor is an adult who had mild COVID-19 (a few samples of this study predate the infection). Cell type and time point are not known. The CDR3 nucleotides read TGTGCCAGCAGTCAACAGGGGGCGGTTTATGGCTACACCTTC. This gives the protein CASSQQGAVYGYTF.